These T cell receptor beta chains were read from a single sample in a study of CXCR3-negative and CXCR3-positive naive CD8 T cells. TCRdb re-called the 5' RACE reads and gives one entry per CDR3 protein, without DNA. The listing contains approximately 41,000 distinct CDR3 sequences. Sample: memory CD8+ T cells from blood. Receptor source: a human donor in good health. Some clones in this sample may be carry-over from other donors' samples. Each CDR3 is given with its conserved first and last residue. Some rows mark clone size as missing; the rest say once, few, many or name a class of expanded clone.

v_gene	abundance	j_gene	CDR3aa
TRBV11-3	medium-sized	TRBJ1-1	CASSHRDMNTEAFF
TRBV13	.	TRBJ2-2	CASSLAGVFPGELFF
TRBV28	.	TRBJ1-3	CASSLRLDGNTIYF
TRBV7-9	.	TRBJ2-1	CASLGDTNEQFF
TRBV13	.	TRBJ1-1	CASSLRQGENTEAFF
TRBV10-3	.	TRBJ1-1	CAISESTLNTEAFF
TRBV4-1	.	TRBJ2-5	CASSQASDSTETQYF
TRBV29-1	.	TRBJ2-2	CSVEDGLKRGVTGELFF
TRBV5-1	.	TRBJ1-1	CASRLLGQGDGEAFF
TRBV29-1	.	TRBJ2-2	CSVKGQGDTGELFF
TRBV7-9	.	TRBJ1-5	CASSAGLGNQPQHF
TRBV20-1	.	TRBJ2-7	CSARGGTLAGDYEQYF
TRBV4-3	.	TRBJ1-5	CASSYRQGSNQPQHF
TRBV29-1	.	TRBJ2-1	CSVPGNSAYNEQFF
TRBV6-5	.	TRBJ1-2	CASTNRERGSNYGYTF
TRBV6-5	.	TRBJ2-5	CASSYSAGTGGGETQYF
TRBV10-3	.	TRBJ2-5	CAISESDQGGQTQYF
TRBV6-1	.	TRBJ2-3	CASSKLAGATDTQYF
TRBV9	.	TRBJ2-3	CASSVAGGDTQYF
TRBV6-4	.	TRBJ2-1	CASSESSSGGDYNEQFF
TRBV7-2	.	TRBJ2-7	CASSLGGALGGASYEQYF
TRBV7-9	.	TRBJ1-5	CASSPPGDFFDQPQHF
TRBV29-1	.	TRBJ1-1	CSVKAGQNTEAFF